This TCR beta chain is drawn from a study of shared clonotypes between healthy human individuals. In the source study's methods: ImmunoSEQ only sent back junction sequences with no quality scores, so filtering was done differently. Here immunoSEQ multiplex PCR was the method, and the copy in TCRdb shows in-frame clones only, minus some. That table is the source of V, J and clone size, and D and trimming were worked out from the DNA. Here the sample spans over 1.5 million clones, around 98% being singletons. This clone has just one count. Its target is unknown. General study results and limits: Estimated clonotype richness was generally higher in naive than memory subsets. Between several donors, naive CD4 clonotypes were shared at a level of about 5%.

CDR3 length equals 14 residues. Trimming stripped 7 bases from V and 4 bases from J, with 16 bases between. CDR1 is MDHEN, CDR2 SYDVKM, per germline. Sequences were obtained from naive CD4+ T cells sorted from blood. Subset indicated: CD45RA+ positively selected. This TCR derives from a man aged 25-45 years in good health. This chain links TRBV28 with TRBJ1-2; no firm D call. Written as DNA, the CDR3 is TGTGCCAGCATTAAGGTCGGATCCTTCTATGGCTACACCTTC. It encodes CASIKVGSFYGYTF.